The 22 T cell receptor beta chains presented below share a single source sample, sequenced in a study of shared clonotypes between healthy human individuals. The table came from immunoSEQ multiplex PCR; TCRdb's copy has only in-frame clones and leaves some out. The sample carries a few million clones, 85% to 95% recorded once. The specimen was naive CD4+ T cells sorted from blood. Stated subset: CD45RA+ positively selected. The origin of the receptors is a man younger than 30 in good health.

V is TRBV2 and J is TRBJ2-2, with 16 bases that match TRBD2. The CDR3 spans 18 residues. With V trimmed by 4 bases and J by 4 bases, 6 bases remained unmatched. CDR1 and CDR2 (germline): SNHLY, FYNNEI. The CDR3 nucleotides read TGTGCCAGCAGTGGTGGGACTAGCGGGAGGGCCAGCACCGGGGAGCTGTTTTTT. Amino acid sequence: CASSGGTSGRASTGELFF.

V and J are TRBV15 and TRBJ2-5; weak D call: TRBD2 (5 bases). The CDR3 has 14 amino acids. Germline assignment: CDR1 LNHNV and CDR2 YYDKDF (reference sequence). V was pared by 2 bases and J by 7 bases, with 14 bases between. CDR3 in DNA: TGTGCCACCAGCAGAACCTACACCAGCGGGACCCAGTACTTC. It specifies CATSRTYTSGTQYF.

V gene TRBV28 combines with J gene TRBJ2-7; D is unclear. Deletions cut 6 bases from V and 2 bases from J, with 11 bases between. The CDR3 is 13 amino acids. Germline assignment: CDR1 MDHEN and CDR2 SYDVKM. CDR3 region: CASRPSTTYEQYF. In DNA form, the CDR3 reads TGTGCCAGCAGACCCAGTACAACCTACGAGCAGTACTTC. Supplemented by reference TRBV28 and TRBJ2-7, the full variable domain reads DVKVTQSSRYLVKRTGEKVFLECVQDMDHENMFWYRQDPGLGLRLIYFSYDVKMKEKGDIPEGYSVSREKKERFSLILESASTNQTSMYLCASRPSTTYEQYFGPGTRLTVT.

Notes on this clone: At one end the junction does not follow the germline gene, possibly because of a read error. The chain recombines TRBV5-8 with TRBJ2-7; TRBD2 matches 16 bases. From germline, CDR1 is SGHTS and CDR2 YDEGEE. The CDR3 covers 14 residues. The CDR3 DNA is TGTGCCAGCAGCTTGGAAGGGACTAGCGGGAGGGCCCACTTC. It codes for CASSLEGTSGRAHF.

The rearrangement uses TRBV4-1 and TRBJ1-1; D is uncertain. Trimming removed 4 bases at V and 0 bases at J, with 12 bases between. Germline V gives CDR1 MGHRA, CDR2 YSYEKL. The CDR3 covers 15 residues. The CDR3 sequence: CASSPLQAMNTEAFF. CDR3 nucleotide sequence: TGCGCCAGCAGCCCCCTTCAGGCTATGAACACTGAAGCTTTCTTT.

The rearrangement links TRBV11-2 to TRBJ2-3; D unclear. V lost 2 bases and J lost 3, with 9 bases in between. The CDR3 has 14 amino acids. CDR1 SGHAT and CDR2 FQNNGV come from the germline V gene. In DNA form, the CDR3 reads TGTGCCAGCAGCTTATACCTTGGTACAGATACGCAGTATTTT. This encodes CASSLYLGTDTQYF. The whole variable domain, remainder taken from reference TRBV11-2 and TRBJ2-3, is EAGVAQSPRYKIIEKRQSVAFWCNPISGHATLYWYQQILGQGPKLLIQFQNNGVVDDSQLPKDRFSAERLKGVDSTLKIQPAKLEDSAVYLCASSLYLGTDTQYFGPGTRLTVL.

The chain carries TRBV9 and TRBJ2-7; D ambiguous. V lost 3 bases and J lost 1, with 14 bases in between. The germline V gene has CDR1 SGDLS and CDR2 YYNGEE. There are 15 residues in the CDR3. CDR3 in amino acids: CASSGAPDPSYEQYF. The CDR3, as DNA: TGTGCCAGCAGCGGCGCACCGGATCCATCCTACGAGCAGTACTTC.

Details on this clone: A clone one base away is much larger, so this may be a read error. The sample has other DNA sequences that encode this CDR3 too. V and J are TRBV11-3 and TRBJ1-1; TRBD1 aligns across 9 bases. V trimming: 3 bases; J trimming: 1 base; junction bases outside the gene matches: 0. The CDR3 runs 14 residues. CDR1 and CDR2 from the germline V gene are SGHNT and YENEEA. The CDR3 nucleotides read TGTGCCAGCAGCTTGGGACAGGGGAACACTGAAGCTTTCTTT. Protein sequence: CASSLGQGNTEAFF. Complete variable domain (other parts from reference TRBV11-3 and TRBJ1-1): EAGVVQSPRYKIIEKKQPVAFWCNPISGHNTLYWYLQNLGQGPELLIRYENEEAVDDSQLPKDRFSAERLKGVDSTLKIQPAELGDSAVYLCASSLGQGNTEAFFGQGTRLTVV.

The sample holds one count of this clone. This chain links TRBV18 with TRBJ1-5, with 10 nucleotides matching TRBD1. This CDR3 contains 17 residues. V gave up 0 bases and J gave up 8 bases; unmatched junction bases: 10. The germline V gene has CDR1 KGHSH and CDR2 LQKENI. The CDR3, as DNA: TGTGCCAGCTCACCACCGTCCCGGGACAGGGGTCGTGAGCCCCAGCATTTT. Its translation is CASSPPSRDRGREPQHF. Full variable domain (rest looked up from reference TRBV18 and TRBJ1-5): NAGVMQNPRHLVRRRGQEARLRCSPMKGHSHVYWYRQLPEEGLKFMVYLQKENIIDESGMPKERFSAEFPKEGPSILRIQQVVRGDSAAYFCASSPPSRDRGREPQHFGDGTRLSIL.

The rearrangement uses TRBV2 and TRBJ2-1; 11 nucleotides match TRBD2. Trimming cost V 6 bases and J 2 bases; bases outside gene matches: 6. Germline CDR1 SNHLY, CDR2 FYNNEI. CDR3 length: 16 residues. The CDR3 DNA reads as TGTGCCAGCAGCGACCGACTAGCGGGGACCTACAATGAGCAGTTCTTC. Translating gives CASSDRLAGTYNEQFF.

This chain joins TRBV28 and TRBJ2-7, with a tentative D call TRBD1 (6 bases). Trimming took 4 bases from V and 2 from J, leaving 15 bases between them. The CDR3 is 15 amino acids. Looked up from germline, CDR1 is MDHEN and CDR2 is SYDVKM. DNA for the CDR3: TGTGCCAGCAGTTCCCCGAGACAGGCCGCCTACGAGCAGTACTTC. Encoded protein: CASSSPRQAAYEQYF.

This sequence joins TRBV19 and TRBJ2-7; D gene unclear. Germline assignment: CDR1 LNHDA and CDR2 SQIVND (reference sequence). The length of the CDR3 is 17 residues. The germline V and J ends were trimmed by 10 bases and 7 bases, with 32 bases remaining between them. CDR3 nucleotides: TGTGCCACCCCAGAGGTAAAGGATGGAACCGCTTCTGGGGAGCAGTACTTC. Translation gives CATPEVKDGTASGEQYF.

The rearrangement joins TRBV16 to TRBJ1-4, with 10 positions matching TRBD1. The V and J ends lost 4 bases and 4 bases, in that order; junction bases with no gene match: 3. The CDR3 has 15 residues. In germline, CDR1 is KGHSY, CDR2 FQNENV. CDR3 nucleotides: TGTGCCAGCAGCCGACAGGGGGCTCATAATGAAAAACTGTTTTTT. Encoded protein: CASSRQGAHNEKLFF.

The J gene is TRBJ2-1, the V gene TRBV29-1, with D possibly TRBD2 on 5 matching bases. The V and J ends lost 4 bases and 3 bases respectively, with 10 bases between them. The CDR3 has 13 amino acids. The germline V gene encodes CDR1 SQVTM and CDR2 ANQGSEA. CDR3 sequence reads: CSVGGRLYNEQFF. The CDR3 nucleotides are TGCAGCGTTGGAGGGAGACTCTACAATGAGCAGTTCTTC.

The rearrangement links TRBV4-3 to TRBJ2-1, with D perhaps assigned TRBD1 or TRBD2 (5 bases each). In germline, CDR1 is LGHNA, CDR2 YSLEER. V shed 0 bases and J shed 4 bases, with 13 bases lying between them. The CDR3 contains 16 residues. The chain's CDR3 is CASSQDWTGPYNEQFF. In DNA form, the CDR3 reads TGCGCCAGCAGCCAAGATTGGACGGGACCTTACAATGAGCAGTTCTTC.

This clone was detected only once. The V gene is TRBV7-3, the J gene TRBJ1-2, with a possible D match to TRBD1 (5 bases). This CDR3 spans 21 amino acids. Trimming removed 1 base from V and 4 bases from J, with 31 bases in between. Germline V gives CDR1 SGHTA, CDR2 FQGTGA. This chain's CDR3 is CASSLRLRSWSSHGGVYGYTF. In nucleotides, the CDR3 is TGTGCCAGCAGCTTAAGACTGAGGTCGTGGAGCTCCCACGGGGGGGTCTATGGCTACACCTTC.

V usage is TRBV7-8 and J usage is TRBJ2-5; D unresolved. Trimming removed 6 bases from V and 1 base from J, with 12 bases in between. CDR1 is SGHVS, CDR2 FQNEAQ, per germline. This CDR3 is built from 14 residues. The CDR3 sequence is CASRQEYFQETQYF. The CDR3 nucleotides are TGTGCCAGCAGGCAAGAGTACTTCCAAGAGACCCAGTACTTC.

The J gene is TRBJ2-2, the V gene TRBV5-4, with D perhaps matching TRBD1 or TRBD2 (6 bases each). Germline CDR1 reads SGHNT; CDR2 reads YYREEE (reference sequence). This CDR3 has 15 residues. The germline V and J ends were trimmed by 4 bases and 2 bases, with 12 bases remaining between them. CDR3 sequence reads: CASSQGGLNTGELFF. The CDR3 coding sequence is TGTGCCAGCAGCCAAGGGGGGCTAAACACCGGGGAGCTGTTTTTT.

The gene calls are TRBV18 and TRBJ2-3; D is ambiguous. Between the trimmed V and J ends, which lost 4 bases and 0 bases, there was a span of 8 bases. Germline CDR1 is KGHSH and CDR2 is LQKENI. This CDR3 is 14 amino acids long. The CDR3: CASSLSASTDTQYF. The CDR3 coding sequence is TGTGCCAGCTCACTCTCCGCTAGCACAGATACGCAGTATTTT.

V and J are TRBV11-2 and TRBJ2-2; 8 bases match TRBD1. J gave up 6 bases and V 1 base, and 7 bases lay outside the gene matches. This CDR3 contains 16 residues. Germline assignment: CDR1 SGHAT and CDR2 FQNNGV. The CDR3 spells CASSLGQGASAGELFF. CDR3 in DNA: TGTGCCAGCAGCTTAGGTCAGGGGGCATCAGCCGGGGAGCTGTTTTTT.

The V gene is TRBV25-1, the J gene TRBJ2-5; no firm D call. There are 14 residues in the CDR3. V gave up 4 bases and J gave up 4 bases, with 13 bases separating them. The germline V gene has CDR1 MGHDK and CDR2 SYGVNS. CDR3 in DNA: TGTGCCAGCAGTGGCTTTTTTCTTCTAGAGACCCAGTACTTC. Amino acid sequence: CASSGFFLLETQYF.

This clone was picked up a small number of times. CDR3 DNA: TGTGCCATCAGTGAATGGCAGTCGAACACCGGGGAGCTGTTTTTT. Protein: CAISEWQSNTGELFF. The genes are TRBV10-3 and TRBJ2-2; D remains unclear. The CDR3 has 15 residues. The germline gives CDR1 ENHRY, CDR2 SYGVKD. Deletions cut 3 bases from V and 0 bases from J, with 8 bases between.